This T cell receptor beta chain was documented in a study of blood T cell repertoires in COVID-19. Study at large: Samples of COVID-19 (acute and convalescent) were obtained from the United States, Italy and Spain. The cDNA or gDNA used as material had been derived from T cells, B-cell-depleted T cells, or PBMCs.

Authors' analysis steps: Estimated nucleated cell counts came from reference gene primer amplification. Repertoires were generated with immunoSEQ multiplex PCR, while TCRdb's copy carries only in-frame clones and drops some. D and trimming come from the DNA, and the V and J calls and clone size come from that table. The sample contains 220,000 or so clones, roughly 84% of which appear only once. This CDR3 region has 15 residues. The ends lost 8 bases at V and 7 bases at J; junction bases unmatched: 15. Per the germline V gene, CDR1 is MDHEN and CDR2 is SYDVKM. This clonotype was obtained from a woman aged 55-75 years with acute or convalescent COVID-19. Sequencing was done on a sample of peripheral blood. This rearrangement joins TRBV28 to TRBJ1-2; 8 bases line up with TRBD1. The CDR3 protein is CASLSTGAQGGGYTF. The DNA for the CDR3 is TGTGCCAGCCTCTCGACAGGGGCGCAGGGCGGTGGCTACACCTTC.